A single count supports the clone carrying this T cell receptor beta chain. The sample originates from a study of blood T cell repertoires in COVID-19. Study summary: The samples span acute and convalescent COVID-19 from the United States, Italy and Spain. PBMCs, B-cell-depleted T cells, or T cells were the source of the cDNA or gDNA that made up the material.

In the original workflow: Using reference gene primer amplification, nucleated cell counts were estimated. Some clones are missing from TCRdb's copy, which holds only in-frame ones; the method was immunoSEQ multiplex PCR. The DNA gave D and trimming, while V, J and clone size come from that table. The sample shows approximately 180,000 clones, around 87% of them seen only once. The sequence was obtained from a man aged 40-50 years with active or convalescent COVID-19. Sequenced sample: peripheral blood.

CDR3 region: CASSRDTTNYGYTF. CDR3 DNA: TGTGCCAGCAGCAGGGACACTACTAACTATGGCTACACCTTC. The chain carries TRBV9 and TRBJ1-2; weak D call: TRBD1 (6 bases). V was clipped by 4 bases and J by 0 bases, with 10 bases between them. Per germline, CDR1 SGDLS and CDR2 YYNGEE. The CDR3 extends over 14 amino acids.